Below are 28 T cell receptor beta chains sequenced from a single sample in a study of cytomegalovirus exposure and HLA in healthy donors. PCR employed 60 Vbeta and 13 Jbeta primers. The method was immunoSEQ multiplex PCR; TCRdb's version includes in-frame clones alone and lacks a portion of them. The data hold 140,000 to 150,000 clones, with roughly 85% observed a single time. Sequenced: PBMCs. The receptors here all came from a male donor in good health and CMV-seronegative.

The chain is built from TRBV9 and TRBJ1-6; unclear D gene. CDR3 length: 13 residues. V lost 2 bases, J lost 9 bases, and 9 bases lay in between. CDR1 SGDLS and CDR2 YYNGEE come from the germline V gene. This CDR3 is CASSVTLGSPLHF. The CDR3 region has the DNA TGTGCCAGCAGCGTGACATTGGGTTCACCCCTCCACTTT.

The chain employs TRBV6-5 and TRBJ2-1; TRBD1 agrees at 7 bases. From germline, CDR1 is MNHEY and CDR2 SVGAGI. This CDR3 is 15 amino acids long. V shed 5 bases and J 3 bases; nucleotides not matched to a gene: 7. CDR3 protein: CASSTTGAGYNEQFF. CDR3 DNA sequence: TGTGCCAGCAGTACCACAGGGGCGGGCTACAATGAGCAGTTCTTC.

The chain is built from TRBV19 and TRBJ1-2; 10 nucleotides align to TRBD1. Unmatched junction bases numbered 4, after V lost 7 bases and J lost 8 bases. CDR1 is LNHDA, CDR2 SQIVND, per germline (reference sequence). The CDR3 covers 12 residues. For the CDR3, the DNA is TGTGCCAGTACCGGGACAGGGGACGGCTACACCTTC. Its protein is CASTGTGDGYTF.

This chain links TRBV6-6 with TRBJ2-4, with D maybe TRBD2 (6 bases). The germline V gene encodes CDR1 MNHNY and CDR2 SVGAGI (reference sequence). CDR3 length equals 15 residues. V lost 1 base and J 5 bases, leaving 12 bases between the germline ends. As DNA, the CDR3 is TGTGCCAGCAGTTACTTTCCGGGAGATCAAAACATTCAGTACTTC. This codes for CASSYFPGDQNIQYF.

The chain joins TRBV18 to TRBJ2-3; D is unclear. V was shortened by 3 bases and J by 2 bases, with 9 bases between the two germline ends. The CDR3 totals 14 residues. The germline V gene has CDR1 KGHSH and CDR2 LQKENI. The CDR3, as DNA: TGTGCCAGCTCACCGTACGGGTACACAGATACGCAGTATTTT. This sequence encodes CASSPYGYTDTQYF. The full variable domain, in which reference TRBV18 and TRBJ2-3 provide the parts outside the CDR3, is NAGVMQNPRHLVRRRGQEARLRCSPMKGHSHVYWYRQLPEEGLKFMVYLQKENIIDESGMPKERFSAEFPKEGPSILRIQQVVRGDSAAYFCASSPYGYTDTQYFGPGTRLTVL.

There are a few counts of this clone. The chain uses TRBV2 and TRBJ1-1; D not resolved. The V gene's germline CDR1 is SNHLY and CDR2 FYNNEI. The CDR3 contains 13 residues. The V and J ends lost 2 bases and 1 base respectively, with 5 bases between them. The CDR3 sequence is CASSELKNTEAFF. The CDR3 DNA follows: TGTGCCAGCAGTGAATTAAAGAACACTGAAGCTTTCTTT.

This clone turned up a few times. The CDR3 DNA follows: TGTGCCAGCAGCACCGGGACTTCTAGAACCTCCTACGAGCAGTACTTC. Translation gives CASSTGTSRTSYEQYF. The genes are TRBV7-2 and TRBJ2-7; D perhaps matches TRBD2 (6 bases). With 5 bases removed from V and 0 bases from J, the gap between germline ends came to 17 bases. Per germline, CDR1 SGHTA and CDR2 FQGNSA. The CDR3 length is 16 residues.

The V call is TRBV19, the J call TRBJ1-1, with a tentative D call TRBD1 (5 bases). Per the germline V gene, CDR1 is LNHDA and CDR2 is SQIVND (reference sequence). The CDR3 is 15 amino acids. V was clipped by 7 bases and J by 0 bases, with 15 bases between them. The CDR3 DNA follows: TGTGCCAGTAATAGGGGCGACGACGTGAACACTGAAGCTTTCTTT. This sequence encodes CASNRGDDVNTEAFF. The whole variable domain, remainder taken from reference TRBV19 and TRBJ1-1, is DGGITQSPKYLFRKEGQNVTLSCEQNLNHDAMYWYRQDPGQGLRLIYYSQIVNDFQKGDIAEGYSVSREKKESFPLTVTSAQKNPTAFYLCASNRGDDVNTEAFFGQGTRLTVV.

V gene TRBV5-4 combines with J gene TRBJ1-2, with 9 nucleotides matching TRBD1. Germline CDR1 is SGHNT and CDR2 is YYREEE (reference sequence). V was pared by 4 bases and J by 5 bases, with 6 bases of the junction left unmatched. This CDR3 region has 14 residues. In DNA form, the CDR3 reads TGTGCCAGCAGCACCGGGACAGGGCCTTATGGCTACACCTTC. It translates to CASSTGTGPYGYTF.

The rearrangement uses TRBV7-9 and TRBJ2-5; TRBD1 matches 9 bases. J was trimmed by 4 bases and V by 5 bases; bases with no gene match: 11. CDR1 is SEHNR and CDR2 is FQNEAQ in the germline V gene (reference sequence). This CDR3 spans 16 amino acids. The CDR3 here is CASSPWGQGGRETQYF. In DNA, the CDR3 is TGTGCCAGCAGCCCGTGGGGACAGGGCGGCCGAGAGACCCAGTACTTC.

The chain is built from TRBV6-5 and TRBJ2-7; D is possibly TRBD1 (5 bases). Germline V gives CDR1 MNHEY, CDR2 SVGAGI. CDR3 length: 15 amino acids. V lost 0 bases to trimming and J lost 5 bases, with 14 bases between them. The CDR3 region has the DNA TGTGCCAGCAGTTACTCGAGACAGTTGATCCACGAGCAGTACTTC. Protein sequence: CASSYSRQLIHEQYF.

This sequence joins TRBV9 and TRBJ2-3; 11 bases are a match to TRBD2. V was pared by 0 bases and J by 0 bases, with 9 bases of the junction left unmatched. Germline V CDR1 and CDR2: SGDLS, YYNGEE. The CDR3 loop spans 19 amino acids. In DNA form, the CDR3 reads TGTGCCAGCAGCGTAGGGATGGGGATAGCGGGGGGGAGCACAGATACGCAGTATTTT. This translates into CASSVGMGIAGGSTDTQYF.

J is TRBJ2-1 and V is TRBV9; D perhaps matches TRBD2 (6 bases). Between the trimmed V and J ends, which lost 5 bases and 4 bases, there was a span of 13 bases. The length of the CDR3 is 14 residues. Germline V CDR1 and CDR2: SGDLS, YYNGEE. The DNA for the CDR3 is TGTGCCAGCAGTCAACCTGGGGGGTACAATGAGCAGTTCTTC. It yields the protein CASSQPGGYNEQFF.

The J gene is TRBJ1-4, the V gene TRBV6-5; D possibly corresponds to TRBD1 (6 bases). Germline loops: CDR1 MNHEY, CDR2 SVGAGI. Trimming removed 5 bases from V and 6 bases from J, with 13 bases in between. The CDR3 consists of 14 residues. The CDR3, as DNA: TGTGCCAGCAGTACCAGGGGTGGGCATGAAAAACTGTTTTTT. Residues: CASSTRGGHEKLFF.

The chain links TRBV6-6 to TRBJ2-7; 8 nucleotides line up with TRBD1. Germline CDR1 and CDR2: MNHNY and SVGAGI (reference sequence). The CDR3 is made up of 14 amino acids. After removal of 6 bases from V and 1 base from J, the junction contained 5 bases not matched to a gene. The CDR3 sequence: CASRGQGASYEQYF. The CDR3 DNA reads TGTGCCAGCAGGGGGCAGGGGGCTTCCTACGAGCAGTACTTC.

The J gene is TRBJ1-1, the V gene TRBV27; a weak D match, TRBD1 (5 bases). Trimming left V 7 bases short and J 6 bases short, with 21 bases between. Germline CDR1 is MNHEY and CDR2 is SMNVEV (reference sequence). The CDR3 covers 15 residues. CDR3 in amino acids: CASTPGGRGLAEAFF. The CDR3, as DNA: TGTGCCAGCACCCCCGGGGGTCGAGGTTTAGCTGAAGCTTTCTTT.

The V call is TRBV7-9, the J call TRBJ1-3; TRBD1 is a possible D gene (6 bases). CDR1 SEHNR and CDR2 FQNEAQ come from the germline V gene (reference sequence). This CDR3 comprises 16 residues. Deletions cut 1 base from V and 0 bases from J, with 10 bases between. As DNA, the CDR3 is TGTGCCAGCAGCTTAGGGGACACCTCCTCTGGAAACACCATATATTTT. Amino acid sequence: CASSLGDTSSGNTIYF.

The chain links TRBV7-8 to TRBJ1-4; TRBD1 agrees at 7 bases. The CDR3 consists of 15 residues. After removal of 1 base from V and 7 bases from J, the junction contained 6 bases not matched to a gene. Germline CDR1 SGHVS, CDR2 FQNEAQ. The CDR3 sequence is CASSLGTGESEKLFF. CDR3 in DNA: TGTGCCAGCAGCTTAGGAACAGGGGAGAGTGAAAAACTGTTTTTT.

This clone has a single count. The chain employs TRBV9 and TRBJ2-2; 8 nucleotides agree with TRBD1. There are 17 residues in the CDR3. The J segment lost 1 base and the V segment lost 3 bases, leaving 8 bases of the junction unmatched. From germline, CDR1 is SGDLS and CDR2 YYNGEE. This CDR3 reads CASSAITGTGNTGELFF. CDR3 in DNA: TGTGCCAGCAGCGCTATAACCGGGACAGGGAACACCGGGGAGCTGTTTTTT.

The chain recombines TRBV18 with TRBJ2-5; 7 bases line up with TRBD1. The junction had 2 bases not matched to a gene; V was cut back by 3 bases and J by 1 base. The CDR3 covers 14 residues. In germline, CDR1 is KGHSH, CDR2 LQKENI. CDR3 protein: CASSPRTGQETQYF. DNA of the CDR3: TGTGCCAGCTCACCTCGGACAGGCCAAGAGACCCAGTACTTC.

Points on this clone: Other DNA sequences in the sample encode the same CDR3. The rearrangement joins TRBV9 to TRBJ2-4; maybe TRBD1 (6 bases). This CDR3 region has 14 residues. The V end lost 2 bases, the J end lost 2 bases, and 8 bases lay between the germline ends. The germline V gene encodes CDR1 SGDLS and CDR2 YYNGEE. CDR3 loop: CASSVGGSKNIQYF. The CDR3 coding sequence is TGTGCCAGCAGCGTTGGGGGCTCCAAAAACATTCAGTACTTC.

The rearrangement joins TRBV27 to TRBJ2-2; tentative D call: TRBD1 (7 bases). CDR1 is MNHEY and CDR2 is SMNVEV in the germline V gene (reference sequence). The CDR3 has 15 residues. Trimming removed 3 bases from V and 6 bases from J, with 14 bases in between. This CDR3 reads CASSLNSRGAGELFF. Here the CDR3 DNA reads TGTGCCAGCAGTTTGAATTCCAGGGGGGCCGGGGAGCTGTTTTTT.

This chain joins TRBV19 and TRBJ2-2; 10 nucleotides agree with TRBD2. J lost 3 bases, V lost 6 bases, and 4 bases had no gene match. CDR1 is LNHDA and CDR2 is SQIVND in the germline V gene (reference sequence). This CDR3 comprises 15 residues. In DNA form, the CDR3 reads TGTGCCAGTAGCCGGACTAGCGGCGACACCGGGGAGCTGTTTTTT. Translating it yields CASSRTSGDTGELFF.

The V gene is TRBV11-2, the J gene TRBJ2-5; 9 bases are shared with TRBD2. J lost 7 bases, V lost 1 base, and 7 bases had no gene match. The germline CDR1 and CDR2 sequences are SGHAT and FQNNGV. This CDR3 comprises 15 residues. Written as DNA, the CDR3 is TGTGCCAGCAGCTTAGGGTCTAGCGGGGTTGGGACCCAGTACTTC. Protein sequence: CASSLGSSGVGTQYF.

The gene calls are TRBV27 and TRBJ2-1; D possibly corresponds to TRBD1 (5 bases). V was cut by 5 bases and J by 1 base, with 12 bases left in between. CDR1 is MNHEY and CDR2 is SMNVEV in the germline V gene (reference sequence). This CDR3 comprises 15 residues. The CDR3 DNA is TGTGCCAGCAGTATGACAGTTCCATCCTACAATGAGCAGTTCTTC. Its translation: CASSMTVPSYNEQFF.

This chain joins TRBV9 and TRBJ1-2; perhaps TRBD1 as D (5 bases). The length of the CDR3 is 12 residues. The V end lost 3 bases, the J end lost 8 bases, and 11 bases lay between the germline ends. The germline V gene encodes CDR1 SGDLS and CDR2 YYNGEE. This chain's CDR3 is CASSDQQGGYTF. The CDR3 region has the DNA TGTGCCAGCAGCGATCAGCAGGGAGGCTACACCTTC.

The rearrangement links TRBV4-1 to TRBJ2-7; D might be TRBD2 (5 bases). The germline CDR1 and CDR2 sequences are MGHRA and YSYEKL. Trimming took off 2 bases at V and 6 bases at J, with 11 bases between the two ends. This CDR3 region has 13 residues. The CDR3: CASSQITGVEQYF. CDR3 in DNA: TGCGCCAGCAGCCAAATCACCGGGGTCGAGCAGTACTTC.

This clone was counted a few times. CDR3 nucleotides: TGTGCCAGCAGTTTTGGTCTAGGGGCAGGGAAATACAATGAGCAGTTCTTC. Amino acid sequence: CASSFGLGAGKYNEQFF. V and J are TRBV28 and TRBJ2-1; D perhaps matches TRBD1 (5 bases). Deletions cut 3 bases from V and 4 bases from J, with 19 bases between. Germline V gene data show CDR1 as MDHEN and CDR2 as SYDVKM. This CDR3 has 17 residues. Combining the CDR3 with reference TRBV28 and TRBJ2-1 gives the whole variable domain DVKVTQSSRYLVKRTGEKVFLECVQDMDHENMFWYRQDPGLGLRLIYFSYDVKMKEKGDIPEGYSVSREKKERFSLILESASTNQTSMYLCASSFGLGAGKYNEQFFGPGTRLTVL.